These T cell receptor beta chains were read from a single sample in a study of T cells expressing NK-cell markers. From its re-call of the 5' RACE reads, TCRdb lists each CDR3 protein once, without DNA. This repertoire includes a few hundred thousand distinct CDR3 sequences. Sequenced material: blood T cells: a sorted CD56 or NKG2C T cell subset, CD4+ or CD8+ T cells, or bulk PBMC T cells (not recorded which). The receptor source for this set is a man aged 18-70 years in good health. The CDR3 runs from the conserved cysteine through the conserved F or W.

J gene: TRBJ1-3; V gene: TRBV11-2; CDR3 protein: CASSLVQGSSGNTIYF
J gene: TRBJ1-3; V gene: TRBV6-5; CDR3 protein: CASSYGANTIYF
J gene: TRBJ2-2; V gene: TRBV19; CDR3 protein: CASSIKIAANTGELFF
J gene: TRBJ2-5; V gene: TRBV6-1; CDR3 protein: CASSKTQTQETQYF
J gene: TRBJ2-2; V gene: TRBV24-1; CDR3 protein: CATKDTNTGELFF
J gene: TRBJ2-1; V gene: TRBV20-1; CDR3 protein: CSARLPGGLAVPNEQFF
J gene: TRBJ2-6; V gene: TRBV6-5; CDR3 protein: CASSYSEGGAGANVLTF
J gene: TRBJ2-7; V gene: TRBV20-1; CDR3 protein: CSAALTARAYEQYF
J gene: TRBJ2-6; V gene: TRBV18; CDR3 protein: CASSPPSGANVLTF
J gene: TRBJ2-7; V gene: TRBV25-1; CDR3 protein: CASSGQGTSGGSYEQYF
J gene: TRBJ2-7; V gene: TRBV10-3; CDR3 protein: CAISGSGAIYEQYF
J gene: TRBJ1-6; V gene: TRBV25-1; CDR3 protein: CASSRTGPHSPLHF
J gene: TRBJ1-6; V gene: TRBV6-5; CDR3 protein: CASSYGGTTGSPLHF
J gene: TRBJ2-7; V gene: TRBV5-1; CDR3 protein: CASSAGGQGEQYF
J gene: TRBJ1-4; V gene: TRBV20-1; CDR3 protein: CSARSDRGYKKLFF
J gene: TRBJ2-3; V gene: TRBV4-2; CDR3 protein: CASSQSPGRGQYF
J gene: TRBJ2-1; V gene: TRBV9; CDR3 protein: CASTNSAGISYNEQFF
J gene: TRBJ2-2; V gene: TRBV12-3/TRBV12-4; CDR3 protein: CASSLPATSGIKTGELFF
J gene: TRBJ1-5; V gene: TRBV19; CDR3 protein: CASSPFPRGSYSNQPQHF
J gene: TRBJ2-5; V gene: TRBV5-5; CDR3 protein: CASSSLVGYNLETQYF
J gene: TRBJ1-6; V gene: TRBV7-3; CDR3 protein: CASSSYHDTALHF
J gene: TRBJ1-4; V gene: TRBV30; CDR3 protein: CAWGTAATNEKLFF
J gene: TRBJ1-6; V gene: TRBV6-5; CDR3 protein: CASSYTVISYNSPLHF
J gene: TRBJ1-1; V gene: TRBV3-1; CDR3 protein: CASSQRQGAALRTEAFF
J gene: TRBJ2-5; V gene: TRBV18; CDR3 protein: CASSPASYSLETQYF
J gene: TRBJ2-7; V gene: TRBV5-1; CDR3 protein: CASSLRGQGPYEQYF
J gene: TRBJ2-1; V gene: TRBV18; CDR3 protein: CASSPPGQGGNNEQFF
J gene: TRBJ2-1; V gene: TRBV7-8; CDR3 protein: CASSPTGLAGGQNEQFF
J gene: TRBJ2-3; V gene: TRBV7-9; CDR3 protein: CASKGLAGFTDTQYF
J gene: TRBJ2-2; V gene: TRBV5-1; CDR3 protein: CASDPWSGTGELFF
J gene: TRBJ1-1; V gene: TRBV5-6; CDR3 protein: CASRGLGASNTEAFF
J gene: TRBJ2-1; V gene: TRBV11-1; CDR3 protein: CASSLLNPRLAGGNNEQFF
J gene: TRBJ1-1; V gene: TRBV6-1; CDR3 protein: CASRLGSGGYVTEAFF
J gene: TRBJ2-7; V gene: TRBV20-1; CDR3 protein: CSARLLAGGGYEQYF
J gene: TRBJ2-1; V gene: TRBV7-3; CDR3 protein: CASGAGQYNEQFF
J gene: TRBJ2-6; V gene: TRBV5-6; CDR3 protein: CASSTGFRGANVLTF
J gene: TRBJ2-4; V gene: TRBV7-2; CDR3 protein: CASSLAVGRGAKNIQYF
J gene: TRBJ2-3; V gene: TRBV5-1; CDR3 protein: CATASYSGGARDTQYF
J gene: TRBJ1-2; V gene: TRBV5-1; CDR3 protein: CASSERTANFRGYTF
J gene: TRBJ2-2; V gene: TRBV5-4; CDR3 protein: CASSLGPTGRDTGELFF
J gene: TRBJ2-2; V gene: TRBV12-3/TRBV12-4; CDR3 protein: CASRPGGGLNTGELFF
J gene: TRBJ2-2; V gene: TRBV6-5; CDR3 protein: CASSNPFSGGNTGELFF
J gene: TRBJ1-2; V gene: TRBV11-2; CDR3 protein: CASSLDRRQLYGYTF
J gene: TRBJ2-3; V gene: TRBV2; CDR3 protein: CASSVFESPPDTQYF
J gene: TRBJ2-7; V gene: TRBV2; CDR3 protein: CASYRVVSYEQYF